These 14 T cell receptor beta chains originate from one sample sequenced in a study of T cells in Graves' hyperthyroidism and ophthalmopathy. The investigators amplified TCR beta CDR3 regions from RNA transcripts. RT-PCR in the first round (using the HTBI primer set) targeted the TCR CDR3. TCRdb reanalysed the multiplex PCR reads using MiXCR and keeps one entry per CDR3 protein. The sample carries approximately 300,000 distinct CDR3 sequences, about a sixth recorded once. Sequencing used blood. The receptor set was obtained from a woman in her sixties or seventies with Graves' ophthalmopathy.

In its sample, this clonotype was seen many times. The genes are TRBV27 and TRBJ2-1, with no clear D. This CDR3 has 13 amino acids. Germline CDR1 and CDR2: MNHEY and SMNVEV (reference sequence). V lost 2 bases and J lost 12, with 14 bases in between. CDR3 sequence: CASSLPGWSGQFF. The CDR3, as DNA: TGTGCCAGCAGTTTACCCGGCTGGTCTGGGCAGTTCTTC.

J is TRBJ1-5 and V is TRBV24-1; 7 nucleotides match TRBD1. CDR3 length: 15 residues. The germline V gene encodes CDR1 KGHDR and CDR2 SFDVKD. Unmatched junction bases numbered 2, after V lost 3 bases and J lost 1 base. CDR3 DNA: TGTGCCACCAGTGATACAGGGGTAAGCAATCAGCCCCAGCATTTT. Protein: CATSDTGVSNQPQHF.

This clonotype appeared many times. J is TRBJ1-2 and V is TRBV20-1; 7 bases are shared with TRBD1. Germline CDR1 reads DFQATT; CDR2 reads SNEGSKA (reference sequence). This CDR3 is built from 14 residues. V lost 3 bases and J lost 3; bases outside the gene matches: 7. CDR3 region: CSARLTGADYGYTF. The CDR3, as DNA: TGCAGTGCTAGGCTCACAGGGGCCGACTATGGCTACACCTTC.

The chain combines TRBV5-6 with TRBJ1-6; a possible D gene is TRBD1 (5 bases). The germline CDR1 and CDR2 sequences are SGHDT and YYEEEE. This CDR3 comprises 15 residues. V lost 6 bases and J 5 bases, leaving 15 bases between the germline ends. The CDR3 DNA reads TGTGCCAGCAAATTCTGGCAGGGTGATAATTCACCCCTCCACTTT. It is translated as CASKFWQGDNSPLHF.

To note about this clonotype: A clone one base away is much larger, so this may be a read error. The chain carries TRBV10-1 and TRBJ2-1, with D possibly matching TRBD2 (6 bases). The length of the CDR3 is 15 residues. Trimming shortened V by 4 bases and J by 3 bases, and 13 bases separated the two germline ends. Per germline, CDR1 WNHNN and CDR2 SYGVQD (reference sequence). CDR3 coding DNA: TGCGCCAGCAGTGGGGGAGGCGATAACTACAATGAGCAGTTCTTC. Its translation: CASSGGGDNYNEQFF.

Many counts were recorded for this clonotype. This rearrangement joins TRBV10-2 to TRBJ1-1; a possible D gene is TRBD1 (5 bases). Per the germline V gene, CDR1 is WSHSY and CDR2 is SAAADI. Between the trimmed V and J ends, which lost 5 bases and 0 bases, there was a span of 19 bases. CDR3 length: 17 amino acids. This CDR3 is CASSKRDGLPLNTEAFF. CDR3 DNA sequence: TGCGCCAGCAGTAAACGGGACGGACTGCCCCTGAACACTGAAGCTTTCTTT.

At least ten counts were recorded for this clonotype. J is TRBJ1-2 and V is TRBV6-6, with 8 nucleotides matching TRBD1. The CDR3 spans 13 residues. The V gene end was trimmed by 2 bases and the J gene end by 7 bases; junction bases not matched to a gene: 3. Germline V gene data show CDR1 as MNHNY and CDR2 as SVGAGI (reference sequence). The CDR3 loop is CASSYQGAGGYTF. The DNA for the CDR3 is TGTGCCAGCAGTTACCAGGGGGCTGGTGGCTACACCTTC.

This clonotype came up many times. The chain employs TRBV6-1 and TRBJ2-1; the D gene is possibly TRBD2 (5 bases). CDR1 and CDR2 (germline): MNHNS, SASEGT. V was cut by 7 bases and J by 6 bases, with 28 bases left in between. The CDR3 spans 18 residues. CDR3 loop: CASTPDLGGLLPGNEQFF. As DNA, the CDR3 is TGTGCCAGCACCCCCGACCTAGGCGGACTCCTCCCTGGCAATGAGCAGTTCTTC.

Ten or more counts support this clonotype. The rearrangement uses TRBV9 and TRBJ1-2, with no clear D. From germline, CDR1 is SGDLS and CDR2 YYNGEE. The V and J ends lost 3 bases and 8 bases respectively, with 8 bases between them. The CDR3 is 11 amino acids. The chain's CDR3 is CASSGTGGYTF. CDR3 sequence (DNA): TGTGCCAGCAGCGGGACGGGAGGCTACACCTTC. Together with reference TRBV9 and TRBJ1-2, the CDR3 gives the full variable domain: DSGVTQTPKHLITATGQRVTLRCSPRSGDLSVYWYQQSLDQGLQFLIQYYNGEERAKGNILERFSAQQFPDLHSELNLSSLELGDSALYFCASSGTGGYTFGSGTRLTVV.

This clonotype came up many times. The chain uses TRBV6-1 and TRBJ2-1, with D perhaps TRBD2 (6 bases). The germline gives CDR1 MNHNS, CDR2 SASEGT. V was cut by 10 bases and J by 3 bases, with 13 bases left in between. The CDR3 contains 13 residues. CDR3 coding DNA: TGTGCCACCGAAGCGGGCTTCTACAATGAGCAGTTCTTC. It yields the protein CATEAGFYNEQFF.

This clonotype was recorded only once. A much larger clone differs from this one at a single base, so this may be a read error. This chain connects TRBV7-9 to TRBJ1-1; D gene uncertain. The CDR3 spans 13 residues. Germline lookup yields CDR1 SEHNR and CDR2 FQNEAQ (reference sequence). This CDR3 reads CASSFLSNTKAFF. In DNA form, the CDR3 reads TGTGCCAGCAGCTTTCTTAGTAACACTAAAGCTTTCTTT.

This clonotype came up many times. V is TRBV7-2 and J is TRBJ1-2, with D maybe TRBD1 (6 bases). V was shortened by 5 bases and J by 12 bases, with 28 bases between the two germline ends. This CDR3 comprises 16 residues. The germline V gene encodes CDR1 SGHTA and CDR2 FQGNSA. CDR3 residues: CASSEDRNAGGAGDTF. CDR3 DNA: TGTGCCAGCAGCGAGGATCGCAACGCGGGGGGGGCCGGAGACACCTTC.

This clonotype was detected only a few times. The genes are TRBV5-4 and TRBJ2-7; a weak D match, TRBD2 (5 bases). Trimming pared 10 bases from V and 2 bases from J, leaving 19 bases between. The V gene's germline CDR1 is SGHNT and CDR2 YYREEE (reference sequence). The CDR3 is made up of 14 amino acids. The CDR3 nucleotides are TGTGCCTTTGGAGGAGGACGAGTTCCCTACGAGCAGTACTTC. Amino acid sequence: CAFGGGRVPYEQYF.

CDR3 residues: CASSLGGSRYTF. CDR3 DNA sequence: TGCGCCAGCAGCCTAGGGGGTTCTCGCTACACCTTC. The chain recombines TRBV4-3 with TRBJ1-2, with D tentatively TRBD1 (6 bases). Germline loops: CDR1 LGHNA, CDR2 YSLEER. This CDR3 is 12 amino acids long. The V and J ends lost 4 bases and 9 bases respectively, with 12 bases between them.